This TCR beta chain was recovered during a study of shared clonotypes between healthy human individuals. On the study more broadly: Three plates were used per donor for CD4 naive, three for CD4 memory, two for CD8 naive and one for CD8 memory.

The protocol was immunoSEQ multiplex PCR, while the TCRdb copy is restricted to in-frame clones and leaves out a portion. The sample lists 600,000 to 750,000 clones, approximately 79% occurring once. This clone showed up just a few times. Material: memory CD4+ T cells sorted from blood. Noted subset: CD45RA-negative fraction. The TCR comes from a woman aged 25 to 39 in good health.

The CDR3 protein is CASSQEQLWAGRGYTF. CDR3 in DNA: TGCGCCAGCAGCCAAGAACAGCTTTGGGCGGGGAGAGGCTACACCTTC. The chain employs TRBV4-1 and TRBJ1-2; D uncertain. V gave up 0 bases and J gave up 8 bases, with 19 bases separating them. The CDR3 loop spans 16 amino acids. Germline V CDR1 and CDR2: MGHRA, YSYEKL.